This TCR beta chain was obtained from a study of CD8+ T cells in alopecia areata. cDNA reverse transcribed from extracted RNA served as the sequencing template. The table came from immunoSEQ multiplex PCR; TCRdb's copy has only in-frame clones and leaves some out. The table shows about 140,000 clones, with around 51% occurring only once. The investigators collected lesional scalp punch biopsies and peripheral blood from alopecia areata patients. Sorted populations comprised CD4+ and CD8+ T cells obtained from PBMCs. On this clone: Its target is unknown.

General observations from the study: The study found higher clonality in lesional than normal scalp, especially in alopecia totalis/universalis.

This CDR3 has 12 residues. Germline CDR1 and CDR2: SEHNR and FQNEAQ (reference sequence). The V end lost 5 bases, the J end lost 8 bases, and 12 bases lay between the germline ends. The material sequenced was CD4+ T cells sorted from blood, taken at week 0. This clonotype was sampled from a human donor with alopecia areata. The J gene is TRBJ1-2, the V gene TRBV7-9, with D unclear. The CDR3 sequence is CASSERRVGYTF. DNA of the CDR3: TGTGCCAGCAGCGAGAGACGAGTAGGCTACACCTTC. Supplemented by reference TRBV7-9 and TRBJ1-2, the full variable domain reads DTGVSQNPRHKITKRGQNVTFRCDPISEHNRLYWYRQTLGQGPEFLTYFQNEAQLEKSRLLSDRFSAERPKGSFSTLEIQRTEQGDSAMYLCASSERRVGYTFGSGTRLTVV.